Each of the 29 T cell receptor beta chains below was sequenced from the same sample in a study of blood T cell repertoires in COVID-19. Repertoires were generated with immunoSEQ multiplex PCR, while TCRdb's copy carries only in-frame clones and drops some. The sample has 200,000 to 250,000 clones; about 84% are singletons. The sequenced sample was PBMCs or T cells enriched from blood (not recorded which). The origin of the receptors is a man aged 60-69 years who had recovered from COVID-19.

The chain carries TRBV12-3 or TRBV12-4 and TRBJ2-3, with D uncertain. V lost 10 bases and J lost 0, with 5 bases in between. This CDR3 has 11 amino acids. The CDR3 DNA reads as TGTGCCACAACTAGCACAGATACGCAGTATTTT. Translating it yields CATTSTDTQYF.

The chain recombines TRBV25-1 with TRBJ2-7, with D hard to call. Germline CDR1 MGHDK, CDR2 SYGVNS. V dropped 8 bases and J dropped 3 bases, with 8 bases sitting between them. The CDR3 sequence is 11 residues long. CDR3 in DNA: TGTGCCAGCTCTTCCCTCTACGAGCAGTACTTC. It translates to CASSSLYEQYF.

This rearrangement joins TRBV3-1 (or the pseudogene TRBV3-2) to TRBJ1-4; D gene unclear. The CDR3 sequence is 15 residues long. CDR1 is LGHDT, CDR2 YNNKEL, per germline (reference sequence). Trimming pared 2 bases from V and 6 bases from J, leaving 13 bases between. The DNA of the CDR3 is TGTGCCAGCAGCCAAATCCCCGGAGGTTATGAAAAACTGTTTTTT. The encoded protein is CASSQIPGGYEKLFF.

The chain links TRBV2 to TRBJ2-1, with 12 bases fitting TRBD2. The CDR3 loop spans 16 amino acids. With V trimmed by 6 bases and J by 6 bases, 9 bases remained unmatched. Germline CDR1 reads SNHLY; CDR2 reads FYNNEI. The CDR3 DNA is TGTGCCAGCAGAGGAAGCCTAGCGGGGGGGTTCAATGAGCAGTTCTTC. Translating it yields CASRGSLAGGFNEQFF.

This clone showed up just a few times. This rearrangement joins TRBV5-8 to TRBJ1-3, with a weak D call TRBD1 (5 bases). The CDR3 runs to 13 residues. The germline V and J ends were trimmed by 4 bases and 4 bases, with 9 bases remaining between them. Germline loops: CDR1 SGHTS, CDR2 YDEGEE. The DNA for the CDR3 is TGTGCCAGCAGCGGGGCGTGGGGAAACACCATATATTTT. Amino acid sequence: CASSGAWGNTIYF.

The chain combines TRBV5-4 with TRBJ2-1, with 8 nucleotides matching TRBD2. The CDR3 loop spans 13 amino acids. Per the germline V gene, CDR1 is SGHNT and CDR2 is YYREEE (reference sequence). The V and J ends lost 10 bases and 7 bases, in that order; junction bases with no gene match: 10. The CDR3, as DNA: TGTGCCGCCGCCAGCGGGGGAGGTAATGAGCAGTTCTTC. This encodes CAAASGGGNEQFF. Full variable domain (missing parts from reference TRBV5-4 and TRBJ2-1): ETGVTQSPTHLIKTRGQQVTLRCSSQSGHNTVSWYQQALGQGPQFIFQYYREEENGRGNFPPRFSGLQFPNYSSELNVNALELDDSALYLCAAASGGGNEQFFGPGTRLTVL.

V usage is TRBV5-1 and J usage is TRBJ2-1, with TRBD1 matching over 7 bases. This CDR3 is built from 16 residues. The V gene end was trimmed by 0 bases and the J gene end by 3 bases; junction bases not matched to a gene: 6. Per the germline V gene, CDR1 is SGHRS and CDR2 is YFSETQ. Here the CDR3 DNA reads TGCGCCAGCAGCTTGGGGACAGGATTAGGCTACAATGAGCAGTTCTTC. It yields the protein CASSLGTGLGYNEQFF.

This chain links TRBV24-1 with TRBJ2-1; 9 bases fit TRBD1. The V gene's germline CDR1 is KGHDR and CDR2 SFDVKD. The CDR3 has 16 residues. Trimming cost V 5 bases and J 2 bases; bases outside gene matches: 6. CDR3 sequence reads: CATSGGTGFTYNEQFF. The CDR3 nucleotides read TGTGCCACCAGTGGGGGGACAGGGTTTACCTACAATGAGCAGTTCTTC.

The chain uses TRBV6-1 and TRBJ1-2; D is unclear. Deletions cut 0 bases from V and 4 bases from J, with 12 bases between. Germline V CDR1 and CDR2: MNHNS, SASEGT. CDR3 length equals 15 residues. The CDR3 sequence: CASSEASGIGYGYTF. In nucleotides, the CDR3 is TGTGCCAGCAGTGAAGCCTCGGGGATCGGCTATGGCTACACCTTC.

The rearrangement uses TRBV25-1 and TRBJ2-3; weak D call: TRBD2 (6 bases). Germline-derived CDR1 and CDR2 are MGHDK and SYGVNS. The CDR3 spans 15 residues. The germline V and J ends were trimmed by 5 bases and 7 bases, with 19 bases remaining between them. This chain's CDR3 is CASSHSERSGYTQYF. In nucleotides, the CDR3 is TGTGCCAGCAGTCACAGCGAGAGGAGCGGGTATACGCAGTATTTT.

This clone was observed a handful of times. This chain uses TRBV7-2 with TRBJ1-1, with D possibly being TRBD1 (6 bases). Trimming removed 1 base at V and 6 bases at J, with 9 bases between. The CDR3 loop spans 13 amino acids. The germline V gene has CDR1 SGHTA and CDR2 FQGNSA. Here the CDR3 DNA reads TGTGCCAGCAGCTTAGACAGGGTAGCTGAAGCTTTCTTT. It is translated as CASSLDRVAEAFF.

The sample holds one count of this clone. V usage is TRBV21-1 and J usage is TRBJ1-5. TRBV21-1 is designated a pseudogene. This CDR3 has 14 residues. Here the CDR3 DNA reads TGTGCCAGCCCCTACACGAGGGGCAATCAGCCCCAGCATTTT. Its translation is CASPYTRGNQPQHF.

The V and J genes are TRBV6-5 and TRBJ1-2; no clear D. Looked up from germline, CDR1 is MNHEY and CDR2 is SVGAGI. Trimming removed 9 bases from V and 4 bases from J, with 18 bases in between. This CDR3 is built from 14 residues. CDR3 protein: CASKRLGGIYGYTF. CDR3 in DNA: TGTGCCAGTAAGAGATTAGGAGGGATCTATGGCTACACCTTC.

The J gene is TRBJ1-4, the V gene TRBV11-3; weak D call: TRBD1 (6 bases). Between the trimmed V and J ends, which lost 0 bases and 7 bases, there was a span of 12 bases. CDR3 size: 15 residues. The germline V gene has CDR1 SGHNT and CDR2 YENEEA. The CDR3 is CASSLEQGTFEKLFF. The CDR3 bases are TGTGCCAGCAGCTTAGAACAGGGTACCTTTGAAAAACTGTTTTTT.

This clone was seen a few times. The chain combines TRBV18 with TRBJ1-2, with a weak D call TRBD1 (5 bases). This CDR3 comprises 14 residues. CDR1 and CDR2 from the germline V gene are KGHSH and LQKENI. V lost 3 bases to trimming and J lost 7 bases, with 15 bases between them. The CDR3 nucleotides read TGTGCCAGCTCACCGGTCAGGGATGTAGGTGGCTACACCTTC. It specifies CASSPVRDVGGYTF.

The V call is TRBV19, the J call TRBJ2-3, with TRBD1 matching 7 bases. The germline gives CDR1 LNHDA, CDR2 SQIVND (reference sequence). V lost 0 bases to trimming and J lost 3 bases; unmatched junction nucleotides: 3. The CDR3 runs to 15 residues. The CDR3 region is CASSIDLQGTDTQYF. CDR3 bases: TGTGCCAGTAGTATAGATCTACAGGGGACAGATACGCAGTATTTT.

The rearrangement links TRBV7-2 to TRBJ1-4; the match to TRBD1 covers 10 bases. The CDR3 extends over 16 amino acids. The ends lost 4 bases at V and 7 bases at J; junction bases unmatched: 9. CDR1 and CDR2 from the germline V gene are SGHTA and FQGNSA. This CDR3 is CASSSPIDRGREKLFF. The CDR3 nucleotides read TGTGCCAGCAGCTCCCCCATCGACAGGGGGCGTGAAAAACTGTTTTTT.

This chain joins TRBV19 and TRBJ1-4; D is possibly TRBD1 (5 bases). V shed 5 bases and J shed 7 bases, with 14 bases lying between them. The CDR3 spans 14 residues. Looked up from germline, CDR1 is LNHDA and CDR2 is SQIVND (reference sequence). CDR3: CASSSGFGGEKLFF. DNA of the CDR3: TGTGCCAGTAGTTCAGGGTTCGGGGGTGAAAAACTGTTTTTT.

The chain joins TRBV3-1 (or the pseudogene TRBV3-2) to TRBJ2-3; 10 bases are shared with TRBD2. The CDR3 is made up of 15 amino acids. Germline CDR1 LGHDT, CDR2 YNNKEL (reference sequence). J lost 8 bases, V lost 1 base, and 6 bases had no gene match. The CDR3 sequence: CASSQVSGGAGTQYF. CDR3 sequence (DNA): TGTGCCAGCAGCCAAGTGAGCGGGGGGGCGGGTACGCAGTATTTT.

This sequence joins TRBV4-1 and TRBJ2-4; no definite D call. Germline lookup yields CDR1 MGHRA and CDR2 YSYEKL. V was clipped by 3 bases and J by 0 bases, with 6 bases between them. CDR3 length: 14 residues. The CDR3 DNA reads TGCGCCAGCAGCCACGAGGTAGCCAAAAACATTCAGTACTTC. Protein: CASSHEVAKNIQYF.

This chain uses TRBV4-3 with TRBJ2-2, with D possibly TRBD1 on 6 matching bases. Germline lookup yields CDR1 LGHNA and CDR2 YSLEER. Trimming cost V 3 bases and J 7 bases, with 15 bases left between them. CDR3 size: 15 residues. CDR3 bases: TGCGCCAGCAGCCATGGCCTGAGACAGGACGGGGAGCTGTTTTTT. Protein: CASSHGLRQDGELFF.

This clone occurred once. This chain links TRBV6-1 with TRBJ1-5; tentative D call: TRBD1 (6 bases). The V gene lost 6 bases and the J gene lost 4 bases, with 7 bases spanning the gap. There are 12 residues in the CDR3. Germline-derived CDR1 and CDR2 are MNHNS and SASEGT. Here the CDR3 DNA reads TGTGCCAGCAGGGACAGTAATCAGCCCCAGCATTTT. Its translation is CASRDSNQPQHF.

The rearrangement joins TRBV3-1 (or the pseudogene TRBV3-2) to TRBJ2-1; TRBD2 agrees at 11 bases. Per the germline V gene, CDR1 is LGHDT and CDR2 is YNNKEL (reference sequence). The V segment lost 1 base and the J segment 5 bases; nucleotides outside the gene matches: 7. This CDR3 is built from 17 residues. This CDR3 is CASSQVAGLADHNEQFF. For the CDR3, the DNA is TGTGCCAGCAGCCAAGTGGCGGGACTAGCGGACCACAATGAGCAGTTCTTC.

The chain has TRBV6-5 and TRBJ2-7; tentatively, D is TRBD1 (5 bases). The V end lost 5 bases, the J end lost 0 bases, and 5 bases lay between the germline ends. This CDR3 comprises 12 residues. CDR1 and CDR2 (germline): MNHEY, SVGAGI. DNA for the CDR3: TGTGCCAGCAGTCAGGGCTCCTACGAGCAGTACTTC. It encodes CASSQGSYEQYF.

The chain uses TRBV24-1 and TRBJ2-7; D may be TRBD2 (6 bases). The germline V gene has CDR1 KGHDR and CDR2 SFDVKD. The CDR3 is 15 amino acids. V was cut by 3 bases and J by 6 bases, with 17 bases left in between. CDR3 loop: CATSDPREPGGEQYF. For the CDR3, the DNA is TGTGCCACCAGTGATCCCCGGGAGCCTGGAGGCGAGCAGTACTTC.

J is TRBJ1-2 and V is TRBV29-1, with D perhaps TRBD1 (6 bases). Between the trimmed V and J ends, which lost 4 bases and 3 bases, there was a span of 9 bases. Germline V CDR1 and CDR2: SQVTM, ANQGSEA. The CDR3 has 12 residues. CDR3 in DNA: TGCAGCGTTGCAGGGGCGGACTATGGCTACACCTTC. Protein product: CSVAGADYGYTF.

Points on this clone: In the same sample, other DNA sequences code for this CDR3. The rearrangement links TRBV7-2 to TRBJ2-2; 7 positions agree with TRBD1. This CDR3 region has 15 residues. CDR1 and CDR2 from the germline V gene are SGHTA and FQGNSA. Trimming removed 2 bases from V and 2 bases from J; junction bases left unmatched: 2. The CDR3 sequence: CASSLWDSNTGELFF. Here the CDR3 DNA reads TGTGCCAGCAGCTTATGGGACAGCAACACCGGGGAGCTGTTTTTT.

Comment on this clone: Other DNA sequences in this sample translate to the same CDR3. The CDR3, as DNA: TGTGCCAGCAGCCCCGGACTAATCCCCTACGAGCAGTACTTC. As protein: CASSPGLIPYEQYF. This chain uses TRBV7-6 with TRBJ2-7; maybe TRBD2 (6 bases). This CDR3 spans 14 amino acids. V was cut by 5 bases and J by 2 bases, with 13 bases left in between. The germline V gene has CDR1 SGHVS and CDR2 FNYEAQ.

The chain couples TRBV5-5 to TRBJ2-5; possibly TRBD1 for D (7 bases). CDR1 and CDR2 from the germline V gene are SGHKS and YYEKEE (reference sequence). The CDR3 has 16 amino acids. Trimming shortened V by 0 bases and J by 5 bases, and 17 bases separated the two germline ends. The CDR3 nucleotides are TGTGCCAGCAGCTTGGAGGCAGGGGGAGGTCGGGAGACCCAGTACTTC. Protein: CASSLEAGGGRETQYF.